This is a list of T cell receptor beta chains from one sample in a study of T-cell reconstitution after alpha-beta-depleted transplantation in children. TCRdb ran MiXCR on the PCR reads and lists one entry per CDR3 protein. Here the sample spans about 300,000 distinct CDR3 sequences, about 7.3% being singletons. The sequenced sample was peripheral blood, obtained 360 days after TCRalphabeta/CD19-depleted stem cell transplant. The origin of the receptors is a female patient aged 2 to 10 who had a stem cell transplant for Fanconi anemia, so the T cells may come from the graft donor. The CDR3 runs from the conserved cysteine through the conserved F or W. Fields, in order: D gene, V gene, J gene, CDR3 length, clone size, CDR3 DNA, CDR3 protein. D genes are given only for firm matches. Only part of the rows carry a size: once, few, many, or a class if the clone is expanded.

TRBD1	TRBV12-3/TRBV12-4	TRBJ1-4	15	many	TGTGCCAGCAAACTTGCGACAGGGTGGGGTGAAAAACTGTTTTTT	CASKLATGWGEKLFF
TRBD2	TRBV2	TRBJ2-1	15	many	TGTGCCAGCAGTGGCGGGAGTAGCTCCTACAATGAGCAGTTCTTC	CASSGGSSSYNEQFF
.	TRBV2	TRBJ1-1	13	.	TGTGCCAGCAGTGAAGCACGGGCGGGTGAAGCTTTCTTT	CASSEARAGEAFF
.	TRBV15	TRBJ2-3	13	once	TGTGCCACCAGCAGGGGTCCCCAGGGGACGCAGTATTTT	CATSRGPQGTQYF
.	TRBV20-1	TRBJ2-2	13	many	TGCAGTGCTGCCGGATGGAACACCGGGGAGCTGTTTTTT	CSAAGWNTGELFF
.	TRBV5-1	TRBJ2-1	13	many	TGCGCCAGCAGCTATACGGAAGGCAATGAGCAGTTCTTC	CASSYTEGNEQFF
TRBD2	TRBV5-1	TRBJ2-3	15	many	TGCGCCAGCAGCGGAACTAGCGGTCTATCAGATACGCAGTATTTT	CASSGTSGLSDTQYF
.	TRBV18	TRBJ2-3	15	few	TGTGCCAGCTCACCGGGCGGCCTAAGCACAGATACGCAGTATTTT	CASSPGGLSTDTQYF
TRBD1	TRBV4-2	TRBJ2-4	17	many	TGTGCCAGCAGCCAAGGTGGGACAGGGGTATCCAAAAACATTCAGTACTTC	CASSQGGTGVSKNIQYF
.	TRBV18	TRBJ1-1	17	.	TGTGCCAGCTCACCCCTCCACGGGGGCGCGGGAGTGACTGAAGCTTTCTTT	CASSPLHGGAGVTEAFF
.	TRBV28	TRBJ1-5	13	.	TGTGCCAGCAGACTCCCGCCAAATCAGCCCCAGCATTTT	CASRLPPNQPQHF
.	TRBV11-2	TRBJ2-1	13	many	TGTGCCAGCAGCCCTAACTCCTACAATGAGCAGTTCTTC	CASSPNSYNEQFF
.	TRBV9	TRBJ2-2	12	many	TGTGCCAGCAGTATCAACACCGGGGAGCTGTTTTTT	CASSINTGELFF
.	TRBV28	TRBJ1-5	15	many	TGTGCCAGCAGTTTCTTAGACGGTAGCAATCAGCCCCAGCATTTT	CASSFLDGSNQPQHF
.	TRBV30	TRBJ2-7	12	.	TGTGCCTGGAGTGTCTCGTCCTGGGCGGCGTACTTC	CAWSVSSWAAYF
TRBD1	TRBV28	TRBJ2-1	15	many	TGTGCCAGCAGACCCACAGGGGGTGCTGGAAATGAGCAGTTCTTC	CASRPTGGAGNEQFF
.	TRBV2	TRBJ2-3	14	.	TGTGCCAGCAGTGTGGGGCAGATAACAGATACGCAGTATTTT	CASSVGQITDTQYF
TRBD2	TRBV4-1	TRBJ2-7	15	many	TGCGCCAGCAGCCAAGAGGCGGGAGGGGGGCTCGAGCAGTACTTC	CASSQEAGGGLEQYF
TRBD2	TRBV11-1	TRBJ2-1	15	many	TGTGCCAGCAGCTTTAAAGCGGGGGCCCCCCATGAGCAGTTCTTC	CASSFKAGAPHEQFF
.	TRBV30	TRBJ1-1	11	.	TGTGCCTGGATCGGTGGCACTGAAGCTTTCTTT	CAWIGGTEAFF
.	TRBV18	TRBJ1-2	15	.	TGTGCCAGCTCACGAACCGGGACTGCATATTATGGCTACACCTTC	CASSRTGTAYYGYTF
TRBD1	TRBV12-3/TRBV12-4	TRBJ2-5	17	many	TGTGCCAGCAGCCCTAAGGGGGACAGGGAGTTGGATGAGACCCAGTACTTC	CASSPKGDRELDETQYF
TRBD1	TRBV5-1	TRBJ2-7	15	.	TGCGCCAGCAGCGGGAGGGCCGGGACAGGGTCCGAGCAGTACTTC	CASSGRAGTGSEQYF
TRBD1	TRBV28	TRBJ1-1	14	.	TGTGCCAGCAGTTTAATGACAGGGATCGCTGAAGCTTTCTTT	CASSLMTGIAEAFF
.	TRBV7-9	TRBJ1-5	17	many	TGTGCCAGCAGCCTTGTCCCTGGCAGGGGTATTGGTTCGCCCCAGCATTTT	CASSLVPGRGIGSPQHF